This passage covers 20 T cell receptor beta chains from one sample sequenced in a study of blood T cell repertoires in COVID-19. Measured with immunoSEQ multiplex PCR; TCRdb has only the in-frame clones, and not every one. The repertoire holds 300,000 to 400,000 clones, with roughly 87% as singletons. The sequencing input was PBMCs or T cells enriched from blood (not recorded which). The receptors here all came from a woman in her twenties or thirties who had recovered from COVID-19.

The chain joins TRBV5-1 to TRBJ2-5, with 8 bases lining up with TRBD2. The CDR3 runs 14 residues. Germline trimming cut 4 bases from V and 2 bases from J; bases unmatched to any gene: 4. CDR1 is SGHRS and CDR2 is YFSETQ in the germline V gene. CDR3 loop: CASSPGGVQETQYF. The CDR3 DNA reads TGCGCCAGCAGCCCGGGGGGGGTTCAAGAGACCCAGTACTTC.

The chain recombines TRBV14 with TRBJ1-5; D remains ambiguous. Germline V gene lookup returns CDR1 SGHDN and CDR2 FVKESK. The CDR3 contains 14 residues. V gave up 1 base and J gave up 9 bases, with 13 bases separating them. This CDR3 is CASSQVTHLGPQHF. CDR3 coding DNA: TGTGCCAGCAGCCAAGTTACACACCTTGGGCCCCAGCATTTT. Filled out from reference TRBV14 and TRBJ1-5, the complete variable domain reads EAGVTQFPSHSVIEKGQTVTLRCDPISGHDNLYWYRRVMGKEIKFLLHFVKESKQDESGMPNNRFLAERTGGTYSTLKVQPAELEDSGVYFCASSQVTHLGPQHFGDGTRLSIL.

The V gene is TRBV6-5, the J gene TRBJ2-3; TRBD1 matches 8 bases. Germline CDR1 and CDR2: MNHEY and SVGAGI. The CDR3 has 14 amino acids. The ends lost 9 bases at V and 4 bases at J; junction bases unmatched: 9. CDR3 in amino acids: CASSTGGDADTQYF. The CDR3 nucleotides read TGTGCCAGTAGCACAGGGGGTGACGCAGATACGCAGTATTTT.

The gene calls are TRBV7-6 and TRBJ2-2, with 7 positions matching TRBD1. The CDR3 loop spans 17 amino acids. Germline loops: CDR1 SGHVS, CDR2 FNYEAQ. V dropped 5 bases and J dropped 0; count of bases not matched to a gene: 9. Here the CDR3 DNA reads TGTGCCAGCAGCCCCAGCGCAGGGGGTTCGAACACCGGGGAGCTGTTTTTT. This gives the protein CASSPSAGGSNTGELFF.

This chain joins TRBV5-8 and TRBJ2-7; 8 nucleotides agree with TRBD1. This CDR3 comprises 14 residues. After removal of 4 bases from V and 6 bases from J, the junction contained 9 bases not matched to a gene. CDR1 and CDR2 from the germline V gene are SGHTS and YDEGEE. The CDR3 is CASSPRTGFGEQYF. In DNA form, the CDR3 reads TGTGCCAGCAGCCCTAGGACAGGGTTCGGCGAGCAGTACTTC.

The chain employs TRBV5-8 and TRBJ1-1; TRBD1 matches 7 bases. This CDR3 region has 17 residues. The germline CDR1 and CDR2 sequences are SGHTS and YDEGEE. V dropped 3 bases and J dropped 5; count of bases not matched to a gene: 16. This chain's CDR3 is CASSSRQGPLVGTEAFF. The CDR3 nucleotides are TGTGCCAGCAGCTCGAGACAGGGCCCCCTAGTAGGGACTGAAGCTTTCTTT.

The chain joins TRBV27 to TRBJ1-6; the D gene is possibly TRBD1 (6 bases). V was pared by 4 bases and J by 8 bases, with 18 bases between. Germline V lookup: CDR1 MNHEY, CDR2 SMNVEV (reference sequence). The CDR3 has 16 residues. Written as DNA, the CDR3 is TGTGCCAGCAGTTATAACCCTCAGGGGAAGTATTCACCCCTCCACTTT. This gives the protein CASSYNPQGKYSPLHF.

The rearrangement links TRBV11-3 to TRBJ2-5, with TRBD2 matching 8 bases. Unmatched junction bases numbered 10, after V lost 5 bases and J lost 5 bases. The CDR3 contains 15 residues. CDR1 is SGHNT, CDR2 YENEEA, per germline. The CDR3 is CASSQVGGAGETQYF. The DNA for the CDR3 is TGTGCCAGCAGCCAAGTCGGGGGGGCCGGGGAGACCCAGTACTTC. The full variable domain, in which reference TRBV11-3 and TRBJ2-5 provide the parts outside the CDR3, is EAGVVQSPRYKIIEKKQPVAFWCNPISGHNTLYWYLQNLGQGPELLIRYENEEAVDDSQLPKDRFSAERLKGVDSTLKIQPAELGDSAVYLCASSQVGGAGETQYFGPGTRLLVL.

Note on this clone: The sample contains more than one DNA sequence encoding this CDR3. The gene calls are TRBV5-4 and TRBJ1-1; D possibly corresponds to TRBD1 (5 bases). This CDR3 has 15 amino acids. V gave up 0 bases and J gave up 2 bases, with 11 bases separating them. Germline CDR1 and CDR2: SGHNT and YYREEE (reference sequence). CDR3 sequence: CASSLVGRLNTEAFF. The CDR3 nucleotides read TGTGCCAGCAGCTTGGTGGGGCGCTTAAACACTGAAGCTTTCTTT.

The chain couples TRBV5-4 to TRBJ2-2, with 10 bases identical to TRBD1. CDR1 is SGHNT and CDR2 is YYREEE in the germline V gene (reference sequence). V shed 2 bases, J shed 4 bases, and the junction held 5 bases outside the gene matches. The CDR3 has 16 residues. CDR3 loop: CASSFLGTGATGELFF. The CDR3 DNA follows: TGTGCCAGCAGCTTCTTAGGGACAGGGGCCACCGGGGAGCTGTTTTTT. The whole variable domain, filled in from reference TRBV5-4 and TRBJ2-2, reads ETGVTQSPTHLIKTRGQQVTLRCSSQSGHNTVSWYQQALGQGPQFIFQYYREEENGRGNFPPRFSGLQFPNYSSELNVNALELDDSALYLCASSFLGTGATGELFFGEGSRLTVL.

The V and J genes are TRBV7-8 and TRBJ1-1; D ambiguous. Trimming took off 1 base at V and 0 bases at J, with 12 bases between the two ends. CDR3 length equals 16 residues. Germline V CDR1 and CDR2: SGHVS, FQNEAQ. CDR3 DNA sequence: TGTGCCAGCAGCTTAGTTCTCAGACTAGTGAACACTGAAGCTTTCTTT. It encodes CASSLVLRLVNTEAFF.

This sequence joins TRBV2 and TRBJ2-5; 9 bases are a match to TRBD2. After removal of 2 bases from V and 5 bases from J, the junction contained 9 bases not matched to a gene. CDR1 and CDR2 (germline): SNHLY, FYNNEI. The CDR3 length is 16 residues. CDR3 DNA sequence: TGTGCCAGCAGTGAAAGGGTAGCGGGGGACGGGGAGACCCAGTACTTC. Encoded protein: CASSERVAGDGETQYF.

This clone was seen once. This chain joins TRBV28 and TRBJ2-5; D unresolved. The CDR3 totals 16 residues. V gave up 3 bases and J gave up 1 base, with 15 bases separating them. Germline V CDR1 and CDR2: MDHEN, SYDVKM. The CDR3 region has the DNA TGTGCCAGCAGTTTTGCGTCGTCTTTTGGCCAAGAGACCCAGTACTTC. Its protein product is CASSFASSFGQETQYF.

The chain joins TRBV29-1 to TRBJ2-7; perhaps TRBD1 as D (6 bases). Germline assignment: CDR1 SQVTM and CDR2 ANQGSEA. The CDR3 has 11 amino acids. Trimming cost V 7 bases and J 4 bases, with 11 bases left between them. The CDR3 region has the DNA TGCAGCGCCCTACAGGGATACGAGCAGTACTTC. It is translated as CSALQGYEQYF.

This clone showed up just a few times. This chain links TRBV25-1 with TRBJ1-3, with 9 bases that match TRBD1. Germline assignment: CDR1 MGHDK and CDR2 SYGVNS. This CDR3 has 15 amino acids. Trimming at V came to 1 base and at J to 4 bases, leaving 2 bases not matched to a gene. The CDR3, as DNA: TGTGCCAGCAGTGAATTTGGGACAGGGGGAAACACCATATATTTT. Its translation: CASSEFGTGGNTIYF.

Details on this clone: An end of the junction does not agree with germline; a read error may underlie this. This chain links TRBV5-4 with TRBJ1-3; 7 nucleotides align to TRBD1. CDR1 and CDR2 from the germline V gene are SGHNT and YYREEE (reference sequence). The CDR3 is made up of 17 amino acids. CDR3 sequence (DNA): TGTGTCAGCAGCACAGCGACCGGGACAGATTCTGGAAACACCATATATTTT. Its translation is CVSSTATGTDSGNTIYF.

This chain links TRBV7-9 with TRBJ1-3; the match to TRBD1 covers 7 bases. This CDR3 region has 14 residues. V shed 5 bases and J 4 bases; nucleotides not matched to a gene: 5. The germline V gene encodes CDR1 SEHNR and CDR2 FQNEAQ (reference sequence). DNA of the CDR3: TGTGCCAGCAGCCTAGGGACAGCCGGAAACACCATATATTTT. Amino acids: CASSLGTAGNTIYF.

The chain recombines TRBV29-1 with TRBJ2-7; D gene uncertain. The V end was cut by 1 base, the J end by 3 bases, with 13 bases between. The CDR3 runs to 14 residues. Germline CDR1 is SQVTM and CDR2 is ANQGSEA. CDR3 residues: CSVEGLGQHYEQYF. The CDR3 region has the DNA TGCAGCGTTGAAGGTCTTGGGCAGCACTACGAGCAGTACTTC.

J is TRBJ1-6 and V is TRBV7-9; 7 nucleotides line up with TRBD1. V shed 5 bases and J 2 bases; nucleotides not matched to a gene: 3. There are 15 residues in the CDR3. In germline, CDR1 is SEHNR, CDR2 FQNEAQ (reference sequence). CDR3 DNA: TGTGCCAGCAGCGAAGGGACAGCCTATAATTCACCCCTCCACTTT. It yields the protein CASSEGTAYNSPLHF.

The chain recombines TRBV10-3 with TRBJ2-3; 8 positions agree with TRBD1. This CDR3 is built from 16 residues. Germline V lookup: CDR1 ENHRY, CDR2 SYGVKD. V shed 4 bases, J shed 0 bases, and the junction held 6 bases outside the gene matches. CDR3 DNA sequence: TGTGCCATCAGTGGTCGACAGGGGAAGAGCACAGATACGCAGTATTTT. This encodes CAISGRQGKSTDTQYF.